This T cell receptor beta chain stems from a study of T cell responses to AZD1222 COVID-19 vaccine. About the research overall: Second-dose schedules of about 4 or about 12 weeks were combined.

V was clipped by 3 bases and J by 7 bases; unmatched bases: 7. Germline CDR1 reads SQVTM; CDR2 reads ANQGSEA. The CDR3 has 14 amino acids. Whole-study findings and limits: Spike was spanned by vaccine-associated CD4 TCRs, which were dominant at 160-218 and 743-854. Most donors were white British and more were female, and clonal diversity was possibly underestimated. Spike-specific TCR repertoires showed rising breadth and depth after two AZD1222 doses.

TCRdb's table, derived via immunoSEQ multiplex PCR, lists solely in-frame clones and lacks some. The sample yields about 130,000 clones, about 90% seen once. The sample holds one count of this clone. Its specificity is not known. The receptor was derived from an adult in good health. The material sequenced was peripheral blood, taken on day 0 of AZD1222 vaccination. The rearrangement links TRBV29-1 to TRBJ1-1, with 11 nucleotides matching TRBD1. CDR3 nucleotides: TGCAGCGTTGACCGACCGGGACAGGGGGGTGAAGCTTTCTTT. This sequence encodes CSVDRPGQGGEAFF.